This passage covers 5 T cell receptor beta chains from one sample sequenced in a study of T cells in Graves' hyperthyroidism and ophthalmopathy. RNA transcripts were the template for amplifying TCR beta CDR3 regions. Researchers ran a first-round RT-PCR on the TCR CDR3 using the HTBI primer set. In TCRdb, the multiplex PCR reads were re-called with MiXCR into one record per CDR3 protein. The table records fewer than 250,000 distinct CDR3 sequences, roughly 18% of them present only once. The sequenced sample consisted of blood. The origin of the receptors is a man aged 50-59 years with Graves' hyperthyroidism.

The chain has TRBV7-9 and TRBJ1-5; D gene ambiguous. The V end lost 1 base, the J end lost 3 bases, and 10 bases lay between the germline ends. Germline V gene lookup returns CDR1 SEHNR and CDR2 FQNEAQ (reference sequence). The CDR3 has 15 amino acids. CDR3 region: CASSLGGGNNQPQHF. The CDR3 region has the DNA TGTGCCAGCAGCTTAGGTGGAGGGAACAATCAGCCCCAGCATTTT.

The sample holds a few counts of this clonotype. V gene TRBV7-2 combines with J gene TRBJ2-7; 12 nucleotides line up with TRBD2. Trimming took 6 bases from V and 3 from J; bases not matched to a gene: 6. Germline CDR1 SGHTA, CDR2 FQGNSA. The CDR3 extends over 15 amino acids. The CDR3 is CASRDSTSGSYEQYF. The CDR3 bases are TGTGCCAGCAGAGATTCGACTAGCGGGAGCTACGAGCAGTACTTC.

This clonotype has at least ten counts. This chain joins TRBV12-3 or TRBV12-4 and TRBJ2-3; 15 bases line up with TRBD2. V gave up 8 bases and J gave up 3 bases; unmatched junction bases: 9. The CDR3 runs 17 residues. CDR3 sequence: CASGGLAGGLLTDTQYF. For the CDR3, the DNA is TGTGCCAGCGGGGGACTAGCGGGAGGACTGTTAACAGATACGCAGTATTTT.

This clonotype was recorded at least ten times. The genes are TRBV28 and TRBJ2-5, with 7 nucleotides matching TRBD2. The V segment lost 6 bases and the J segment 5 bases; nucleotides outside the gene matches: 15. The CDR3 runs to 16 residues. Germline CDR1 MDHEN, CDR2 SYDVKM. The CDR3 here is CASRQTTGGTAETQYF. CDR3 DNA: TGTGCCAGCAGACAGACCACGGGAGGAACTGCGGAGACCCAGTACTTC.

In this sample, this clonotype turned up many times. The rearrangement links TRBV7-3 to TRBJ2-3; tentatively, D is TRBD1 (5 bases). The V gene's germline CDR1 is SGHTA and CDR2 FQGTGA. Trimming removed 2 bases at V and 8 bases at J, with 14 bases between. CDR3 length: 14 residues. The CDR3 here is CASSLGSTGSTQYF. The CDR3 DNA reads as TGTGCCAGCAGCTTAGGGTCAACAGGAAGTACGCAGTATTTT.